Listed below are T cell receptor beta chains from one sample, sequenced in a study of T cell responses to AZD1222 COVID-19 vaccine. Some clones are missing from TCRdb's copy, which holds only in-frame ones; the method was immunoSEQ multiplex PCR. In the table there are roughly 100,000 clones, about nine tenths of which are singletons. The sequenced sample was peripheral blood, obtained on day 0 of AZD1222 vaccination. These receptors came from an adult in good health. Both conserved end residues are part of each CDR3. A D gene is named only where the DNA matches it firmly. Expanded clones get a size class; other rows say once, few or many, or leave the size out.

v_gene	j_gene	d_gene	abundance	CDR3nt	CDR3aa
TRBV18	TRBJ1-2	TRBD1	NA	TGTGCCAGCTCATCGGAGGGGGCCGGGGGCTACACCTTC	CASSSEGAGGYTF
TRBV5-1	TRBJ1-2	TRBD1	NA	TGCGCCAGCACCGAAGACAGGGTCTATGGCTACACCTTC	CASTEDRVYGYTF
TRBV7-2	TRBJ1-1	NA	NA	TGTGCCAGCAGTAATGGGGGGAACACTGAAGCTTTCTTT	CASSNGGNTEAFF
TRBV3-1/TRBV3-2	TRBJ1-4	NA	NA	TGTGCCAGCAGCCAAGGATGGGGAGGGGAAAAACTGTTTTTT	CASSQGWGGEKLFF
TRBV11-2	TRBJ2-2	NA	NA	TGTGCCAGCGGCAACCTCCAGACAAACACCGGGGAGCTGTTTTTT	CASGNLQTNTGELFF
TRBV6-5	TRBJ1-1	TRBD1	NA	TGTGCCAGCACCTTGAGAGGGGGCGGTGAAGCTTTCTTT	CASTLRGGGEAFF
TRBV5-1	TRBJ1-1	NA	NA	TGCGCCAGCAGCTTGTCACTGAACACTGAAGCTTTCTTT	CASSLSLNTEAFF
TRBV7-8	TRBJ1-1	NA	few	TGTGCCAGCAGCTTAGTTCGGGTTCCGAACACTGAAGCTTTCTTT	CASSLVRVPNTEAFF
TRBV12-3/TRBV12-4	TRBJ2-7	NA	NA	TGTGCCAGCAGTCCCCAGGGCTACGAGCAGTACTTC	CASSPQGYEQYF
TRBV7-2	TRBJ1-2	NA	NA	TGTGCCAGCAGCTTAGGAAGACAGCGCGGCTACACCTTC	CASSLGRQRGYTF
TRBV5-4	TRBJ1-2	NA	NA	TGTGCCAGCAGCTCCGTTCCGGGGGAGGTTAACTATGGCTACACCTTC	CASSSVPGEVNYGYTF
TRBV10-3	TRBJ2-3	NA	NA	TGTGCCATCAGTGAGAATAGGACTAGCACAGATACGCAGTATTTT	CAISENRTSTDTQYF
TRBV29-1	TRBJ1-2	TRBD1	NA	TGCAGCGTTGAGCGGACAGGGTATGGCTACACCTTC	CSVERTGYGYTF
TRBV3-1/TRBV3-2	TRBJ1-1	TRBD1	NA	TGTGCCAGCAGCCCTCGACAGGGCCGGTTTCTGAACACTGAAGCTTTCTTT	CASSPRQGRFLNTEAFF
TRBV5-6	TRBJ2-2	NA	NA	TGTGCCAGCAGCCCAGGGACATCAACCGGGGAGCTGTTTTTT	CASSPGTSTGELFF
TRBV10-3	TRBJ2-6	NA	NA	TGTGCCATCAGTGGGGGCCTCTCTGGGGCCAACGTCCTGACTTTC	CAISGGLSGANVLTF
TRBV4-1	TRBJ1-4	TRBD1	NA	TGCGCCAGCAGCCAAAACAGGGGAGAGGATGAAAAACTGTTTTTT	CASSQNRGEDEKLFF
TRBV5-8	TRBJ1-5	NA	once	TGTGCCAGCAGCTTGGATTGGGGCAATCAGCCCCAGCATTTT	CASSLDWGNQPQHF
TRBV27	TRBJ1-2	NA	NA	TGTGCCAGCAGTTCCGCCTATGCTAACTATGGCTACACCTTC	CASSSAYANYGYTF
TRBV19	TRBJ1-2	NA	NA	TGTGCCAGTACCCCGACATTCGGCTATGGCTACACCTTC	CASTPTFGYGYTF
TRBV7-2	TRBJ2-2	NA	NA	TGTGCCAGCAGCTTAGACAGGGGGGAGCTGTTTTTT	CASSLDRGELFF
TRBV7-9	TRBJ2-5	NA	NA	TGTGCCAGCAGCCCACAGACTAGTCAGGTCCAAGAGACCCAGTACTTC	CASSPQTSQVQETQYF
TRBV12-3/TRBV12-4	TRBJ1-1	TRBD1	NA	TGTGCCAGCAGTTTGAAGGGGGCCACTGAAGCTTTCTTT	CASSLKGATEAFF
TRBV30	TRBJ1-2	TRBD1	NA	TGTGCCTGGAGAGCCGACAGGGGGTATGGCTACACCTTC	CAWRADRGYGYTF
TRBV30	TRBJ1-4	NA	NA	TGTGCCTGGACCCCAGGGTTGGGTAATGAAAAACTGTTTTTT	CAWTPGLGNEKLFF
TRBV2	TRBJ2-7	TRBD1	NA	TGTGCCAGCCTCGATGCCGGGACAGCCCCCTACGAGCAGTACTTC	CASLDAGTAPYEQYF
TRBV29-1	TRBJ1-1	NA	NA	TGCAGCGCCCAACAGGGAGGGGACACTGAAGCTTTCTTT	CSAQQGGDTEAFF
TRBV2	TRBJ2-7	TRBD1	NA	TGTGCCGGACAGGGTCTCGGCCTCGGGGAGCAGTACTTC	CAGQGLGLGEQYF
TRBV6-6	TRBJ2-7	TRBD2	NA	TGTGCCAGCAGCGGGGGGGGTCAGTACGAGCAGTACTTC	CASSGGGQYEQYF
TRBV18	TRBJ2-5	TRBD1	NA	TGTGCCAGCTCCCCCGGGACAGGGGCCTCGGGGACCCAGTACTTC	CASSPGTGASGTQYF
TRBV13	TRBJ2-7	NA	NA	TGTGCCAGCAGCTTAGATCCCGCTTACGAGCAGTACTTC	CASSLDPAYEQYF
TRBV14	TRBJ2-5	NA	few	TGTGCCAGCAGCCAATTGATAGAGACCCAGTACTTC	CASSQLIETQYF
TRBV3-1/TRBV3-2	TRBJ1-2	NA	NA	TGTGCCAGCAGCCAAGGAGTGGGGATAGGTTATGGCTACACCTTC	CASSQGVGIGYGYTF
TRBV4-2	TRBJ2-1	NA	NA	TGTGCCAGCAGCCAAGGGACTCCCTCGAGAAATGAGCAGTTCTTC	CASSQGTPSRNEQFF
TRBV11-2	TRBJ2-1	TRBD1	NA	TGTGCCAGCAGCACCGGACAGGCGTACAATGAGCAGTTCTTC	CASSTGQAYNEQFF
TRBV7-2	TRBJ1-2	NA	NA	TGTGCCAGCAGCTTAGGACAGGCGTCCTTAGACACCTTC	CASSLGQASLDTF
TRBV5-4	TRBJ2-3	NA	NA	TGTGCCAGCAGTTACGACGACACAGATACGCAGTATTTT	CASSYDDTDTQYF
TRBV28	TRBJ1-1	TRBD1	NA	TGTGCCAGCAGTTTAAGCCTTGGACAGGGGATAGCTGAAGCTTTCTTT	CASSLSLGQGIAEAFF
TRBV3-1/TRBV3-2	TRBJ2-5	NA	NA	TGTGCCAGCAGCCAAGATCAGCTCCGTGGGGGCCGGAAAGGCCAAGAGACCCAGTACTTC	CASSQDQLRGGRKGQETQYF
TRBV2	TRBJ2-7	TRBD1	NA	TGTGCCAGCAGCCCGACAGGGTGGTACGAGCAGTACTTC	CASSPTGWYEQYF
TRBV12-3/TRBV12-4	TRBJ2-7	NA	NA	TGTGCCAGCAGCCCATCCTACGAGCAGTACTTC	CASSPSYEQYF
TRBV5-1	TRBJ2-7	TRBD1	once	TGCGCCAGCAGCTTGGGACAGGGGCACTACGAGCAGTACTTC	CASSLGQGHYEQYF
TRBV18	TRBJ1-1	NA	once	TGTGCCAGCTCCCGAGACAGATCCACTGAAGCTTTCTTT	CASSRDRSTEAFF
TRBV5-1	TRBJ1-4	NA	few	TGCGCCAGCAGCGATGAGGGGTCGGCTAATGAAAAACTGTTTTTT	CASSDEGSANEKLFF
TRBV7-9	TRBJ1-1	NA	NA	TGTGCCAGCAGCTTAGCCAAAGAATTGAACACTGAAGCTTTCTTT	CASSLAKELNTEAFF